This TCR beta chain originates from a study of T cell changes during pregnancy in multiple sclerosis. Using immunoSEQ multiplex PCR, the repertoire was profiled, and TCRdb retains in-frame clones only, with some absent. The repertoire holds tens of thousands of clones, under 90% seen once, with roughly 4.7% in the top ten. The sequencing here drew on CD8+ T cells from peripheral blood mononuclear cells, taken after pregnancy. This TCR derives from a female donor with multiple sclerosis, enrolled in a pregnancy study.

CDR3 protein: CASSISVNTEAFF. In DNA form, the CDR3 reads TGTGCCAGTAGTATATCAGTTAACACTGAAGCTTTCTTT. The chain joins TRBV19 to TRBJ1-1; D is unresolved. Trimming cost V 2 bases and J 2 bases, with 6 bases left between them. The germline V gene encodes CDR1 LNHDA and CDR2 SQIVND (reference sequence). The CDR3 runs 13 residues.